This T cell receptor beta chain appears in the sequencing data of a study of graft-versus-host responses after intestinal transplantation (dated by TCRdb to the early 2020s). At the level of the whole study: The transplants that recipients got were multivisceral, liver-intestinal, or isolated intestinal. Every recipient was given anti-thymocyte globulin induction, followed by approximately 3 years of maintenance tacrolimus and steroids. After intestinal transplantation, graft-versus-host and host-versus-graft alloreactive T cell clones in the graft, circulation and bone marrow were tracked using bulk TCR-beta CDR3 sequencing. To identify alloreactive clones, pre-transplant mixed lymphocyte reaction products were sequenced and then compared with unstimulated pre-transplant donor and recipient T cells. A cohort of about 25 intestinal transplant recipients, including one retransplant, was enrolled, and a few patients lacking pretransplant specimens were excluded. Donor T cell macrochimerism was defined as a peak of at least 4% donor T cells among recipient peripheral blood mononuclear cells. Rather than being sequenced by the commercial service, samples from a few later patients were sequenced in-house on an Illumina MiSeq and processed with MiXCR.

Library preparation employed the immunoSEQ multiplex PCR assay. In most patients, genomic DNA was isolated using the Qiagen DNeasy Blood and Tissue Kit and sent frozen to Adaptive Biotechnologies for TCR sequencing. High-throughput TCR-beta CDR3 sequencing of genomic DNA from most patients was performed by Adaptive Biotechnologies. The authors' pipeline ran thus. Adaptive's ImmunoSEQ software supplied the TCR sequencing data for 15 to 20 patients, while MiXCR and VDJtools were used to process a few other patients. To correct CD4 versus CD8 sorting errors, any sequence found in both subsets at a frequency ratio below 5:1 was removed. CDR3 nucleotide sequences shared between donor and recipient were removed because their origin could not be assigned. To count as alloreactive, a clone needed at least 2-fold expansion over unstimulated cells and a minimum CFSE-low frequency of 0.002% (template counts) or 0.001% (read counts). Mappable clones were those detected in sequenced pre-transplant spleen, lymph node, or MLR CFSE-low populations of the donor or recipient. The cumulative frequency of alloreactive clones was calculated as a percentage of all sequences, weighted by copy number. Not all clones reach the TCRdb copy of this immuneACCESS table, which keeps in-frame sequences only. Checked studies attribute under half of the gap to unresolved V genes and leave the rest unexplained. D and trimming were read from the DNA, whereas the V and J calls and clone size are those reported in that table. This sample gives over 55,000 clones in total; 75% to 90% of them show up just once. The ten most abundant clones make up roughly 0.4% of the sample.

This specimen's time point label, interpreted: cells obtained before transplantation from donor or recipient. CD3+CD4+ and CD3+CD8+ populations were FACS-sorted from unstimulated pre-transplant donor and recipient cells taken from spleen or lymph nodes. Remarks on this clone: Its antigen is currently not known. Base qualities are missing; no much larger clone stands one base away.

The CDR1 and CDR2 encoded by the germline V gene are SGHRS and YFSETQ. Taken from cysteine to phenylalanine, the CDR3 has 17 residues. Left in the record is the CDR3 DNA by itself, 51 bases read in frame from the first base. Trimmed from V: 1 base; trimmed from J: 7 bases; junction bases lacking a gene match: 11. Overall study outcomes, separate from this receptor: Patients with donor T cell macrochimerism had high GvH to HvG T cell clonal ratios in their allografts. The conclusions were limited by the relatively low number and heterogeneity of the intestinal transplant patients. Peak levels of circulating GvH clones were associated with declines in HvG clones early after transplant. GvH clones were detected in recipient bone marrow, and some of these GvH clones were observed earlier in ileal mucosa or blood, consistent with an intestinal mucosal origin.

This clonotype was obtained from a human donor who was the organ donor for an intestinal transplant. The sequenced sample was unstimulated CD4+ T cells sorted from spleen or lymph node cells, obtained before transplant. The V gene is TRBV5-1 and the J gene is TRBJ1-4, with 9 junctional bases fitting TRBD1. The CDR3: CASSLRSRGQGSEKLFF. The nucleotides are TGCGCCAGCAGCTTGAGGTCTAGGGGACAGGGTAGTGAAAAACTGTTTTTT.